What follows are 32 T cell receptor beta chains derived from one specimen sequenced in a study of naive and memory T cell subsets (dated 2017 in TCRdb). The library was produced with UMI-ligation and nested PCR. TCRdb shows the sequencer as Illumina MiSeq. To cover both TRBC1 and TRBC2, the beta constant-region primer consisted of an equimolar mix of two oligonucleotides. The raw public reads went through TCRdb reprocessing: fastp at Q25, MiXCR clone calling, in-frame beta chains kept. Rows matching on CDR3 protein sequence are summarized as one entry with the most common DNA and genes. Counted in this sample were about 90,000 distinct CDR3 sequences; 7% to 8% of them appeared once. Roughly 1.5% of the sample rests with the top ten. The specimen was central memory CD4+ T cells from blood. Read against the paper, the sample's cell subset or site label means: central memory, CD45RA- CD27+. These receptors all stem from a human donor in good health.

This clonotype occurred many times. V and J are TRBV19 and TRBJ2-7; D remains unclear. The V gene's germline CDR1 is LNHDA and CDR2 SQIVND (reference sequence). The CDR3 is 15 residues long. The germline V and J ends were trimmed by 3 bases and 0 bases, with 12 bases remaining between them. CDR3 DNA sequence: TGTGCCAGTAGTATTGAGGACGGGCCCTCCTACGAGCAGTACTTC. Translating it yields CASSIEDGPSYEQYF.

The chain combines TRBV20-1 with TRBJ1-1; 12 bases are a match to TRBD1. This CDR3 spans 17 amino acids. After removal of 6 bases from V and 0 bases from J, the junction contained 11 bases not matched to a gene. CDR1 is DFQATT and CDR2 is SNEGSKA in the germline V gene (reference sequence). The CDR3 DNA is TGCAGTGCCGCTAGGGGGGACAGGGGGCTTGTGAACACTGAAGCTTTCTTT. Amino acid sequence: CSAARGDRGLVNTEAFF.

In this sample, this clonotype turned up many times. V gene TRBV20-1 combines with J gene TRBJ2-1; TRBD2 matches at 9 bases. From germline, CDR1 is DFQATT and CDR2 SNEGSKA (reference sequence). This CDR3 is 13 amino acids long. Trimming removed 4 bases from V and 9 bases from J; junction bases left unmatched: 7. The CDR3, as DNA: TGCAGTGCTATTGCGGGAGGGCCTGGTGAGCAGTTCTTC. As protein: CSAIAGGPGEQFF.

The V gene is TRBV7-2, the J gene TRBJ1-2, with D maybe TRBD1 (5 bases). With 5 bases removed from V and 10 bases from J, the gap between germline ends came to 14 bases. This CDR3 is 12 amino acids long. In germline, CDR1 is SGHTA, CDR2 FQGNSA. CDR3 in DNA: TGTGCCAGCAGCAGAACCGGGACGGACTACACCTTC. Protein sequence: CASSRTGTDYTF.

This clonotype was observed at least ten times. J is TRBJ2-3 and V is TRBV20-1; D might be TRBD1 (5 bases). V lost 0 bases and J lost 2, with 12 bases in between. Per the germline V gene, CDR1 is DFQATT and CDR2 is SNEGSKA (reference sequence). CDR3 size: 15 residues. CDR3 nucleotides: TGCAGTGCTAGAGATTGGAACAGGAACACAGATACGCAGTATTTT. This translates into CSARDWNRNTDTQYF.

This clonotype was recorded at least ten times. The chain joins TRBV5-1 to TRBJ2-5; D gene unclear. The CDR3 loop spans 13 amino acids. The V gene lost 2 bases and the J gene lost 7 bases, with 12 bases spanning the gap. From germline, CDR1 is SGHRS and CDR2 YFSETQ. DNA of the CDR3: TGCGCCAGCAGCTTAATCGGACGAGGGACCCAGTACTTC. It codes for CASSLIGRGTQYF.

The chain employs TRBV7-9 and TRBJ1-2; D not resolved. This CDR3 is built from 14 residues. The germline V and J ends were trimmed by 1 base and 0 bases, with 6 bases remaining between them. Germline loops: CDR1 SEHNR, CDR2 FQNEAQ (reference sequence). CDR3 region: CASSLGGSNYGYTF. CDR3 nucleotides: TGTGCCAGCAGCTTAGGGGGATCTAACTATGGCTACACCTTC.

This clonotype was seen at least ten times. CDR3 protein: CASSVSPGGNTIYF. CDR3 bases: TGTGCCAGCAGTGTATCCCCTGGGGGAAACACCATATATTTT. This chain joins TRBV2 and TRBJ1-3; D gene uncertain. This CDR3 region has 14 residues. V was clipped by 4 bases and J by 4 bases, with 11 bases between them. CDR1 SNHLY and CDR2 FYNNEI come from the germline V gene.

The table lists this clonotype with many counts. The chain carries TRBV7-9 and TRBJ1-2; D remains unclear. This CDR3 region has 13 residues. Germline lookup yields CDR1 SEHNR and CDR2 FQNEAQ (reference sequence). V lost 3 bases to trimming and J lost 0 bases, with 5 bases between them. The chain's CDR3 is CASSFDANYGYTF. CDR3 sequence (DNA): TGTGCCAGCAGCTTTGACGCTAACTATGGCTACACCTTC.

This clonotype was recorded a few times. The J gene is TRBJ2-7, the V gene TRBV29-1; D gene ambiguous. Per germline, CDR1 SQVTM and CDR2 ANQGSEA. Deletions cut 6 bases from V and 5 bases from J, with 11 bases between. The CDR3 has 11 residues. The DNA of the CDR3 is TGCAGCGTCGGTTTTGACCACGAGCAGTACTTC. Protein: CSVGFDHEQYF.

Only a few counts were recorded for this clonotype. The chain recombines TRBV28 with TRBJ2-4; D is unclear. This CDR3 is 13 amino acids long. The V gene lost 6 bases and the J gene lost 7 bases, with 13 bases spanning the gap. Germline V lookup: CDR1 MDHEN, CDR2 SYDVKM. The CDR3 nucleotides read TGTGCCAGCAGCCCGACAAGTCCGAACATTCAGTACTTC. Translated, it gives CASSPTSPNIQYF.

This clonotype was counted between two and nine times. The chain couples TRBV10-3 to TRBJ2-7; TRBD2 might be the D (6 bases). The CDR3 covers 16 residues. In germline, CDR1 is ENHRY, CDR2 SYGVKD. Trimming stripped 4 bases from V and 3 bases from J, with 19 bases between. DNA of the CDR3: TGTGCCATCAGTGGGAGGGAGGCAGGGTCTCTCTACGAGCAGTACTTC. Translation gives CAISGREAGSLYEQYF.

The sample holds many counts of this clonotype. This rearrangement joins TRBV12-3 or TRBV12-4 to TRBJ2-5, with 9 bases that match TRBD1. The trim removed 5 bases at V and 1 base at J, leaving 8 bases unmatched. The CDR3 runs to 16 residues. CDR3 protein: CASSKGQGSRQETQYF. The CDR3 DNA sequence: TGTGCCAGCAGTAAGGGACAGGGTAGTCGCCAAGAGACCCAGTACTTC.

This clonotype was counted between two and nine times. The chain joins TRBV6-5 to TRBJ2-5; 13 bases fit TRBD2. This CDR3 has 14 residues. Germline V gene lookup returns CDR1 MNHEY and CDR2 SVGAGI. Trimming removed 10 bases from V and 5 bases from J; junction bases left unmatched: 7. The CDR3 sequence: CAKTTSGGSETQYF. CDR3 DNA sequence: TGTGCCAAGACGACTAGCGGGGGGTCGGAGACCCAGTACTTC.

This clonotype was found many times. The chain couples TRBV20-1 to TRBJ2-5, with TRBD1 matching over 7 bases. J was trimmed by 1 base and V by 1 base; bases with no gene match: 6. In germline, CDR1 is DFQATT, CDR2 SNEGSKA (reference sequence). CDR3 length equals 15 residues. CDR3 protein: CSARVTRTGQETQYF. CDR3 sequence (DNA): TGCAGTGCTAGAGTAACCAGGACAGGCCAAGAGACCCAGTACTTC.

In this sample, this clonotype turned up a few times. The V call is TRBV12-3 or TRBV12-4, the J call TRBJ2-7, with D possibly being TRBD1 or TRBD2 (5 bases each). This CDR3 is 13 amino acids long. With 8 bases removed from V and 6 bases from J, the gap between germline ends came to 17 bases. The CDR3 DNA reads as TGTGCCAGCGGAAGGACGGAAGGGACCGAGCAGTACTTC. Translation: CASGRTEGTEQYF.

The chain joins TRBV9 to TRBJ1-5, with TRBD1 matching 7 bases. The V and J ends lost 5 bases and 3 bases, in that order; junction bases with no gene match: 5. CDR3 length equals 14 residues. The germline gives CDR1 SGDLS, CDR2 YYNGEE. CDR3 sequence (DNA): TGTGCCAGCAGTACAGGGGACTACAATCAGCCCCAGCATTTT. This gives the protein CASSTGDYNQPQHF.

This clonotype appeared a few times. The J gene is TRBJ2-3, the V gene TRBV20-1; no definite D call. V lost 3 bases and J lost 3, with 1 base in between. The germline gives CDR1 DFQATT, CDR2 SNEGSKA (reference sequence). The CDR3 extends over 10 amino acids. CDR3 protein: CSASTDTQYF. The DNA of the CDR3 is TGCAGTGCTAGTACAGATACGCAGTATTTT.

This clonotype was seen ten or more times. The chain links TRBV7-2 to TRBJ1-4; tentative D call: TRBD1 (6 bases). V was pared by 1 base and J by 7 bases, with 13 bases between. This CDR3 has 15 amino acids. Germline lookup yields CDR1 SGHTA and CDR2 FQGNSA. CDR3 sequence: CASSLGPTGGEKLFF. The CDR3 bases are TGTGCCAGCAGCTTAGGTCCGACAGGAGGTGAAAAACTGTTTTTT.

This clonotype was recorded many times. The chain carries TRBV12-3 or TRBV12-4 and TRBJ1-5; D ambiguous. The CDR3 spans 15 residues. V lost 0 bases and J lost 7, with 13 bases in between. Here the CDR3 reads CASSLALQSRQPQHF. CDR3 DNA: TGTGCCAGCAGTTTAGCGCTACAGAGCAGGCAGCCCCAGCATTTT.

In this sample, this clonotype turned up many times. DNA for the CDR3: TGCAGCGTTGAGCGTGGGGCGGGGTACACAGATACGCAGTATTTT. Its protein product is CSVERGAGYTDTQYF. The V call is TRBV29-1, the J call TRBJ2-3, with D maybe TRBD2 (6 bases). Trimming took 3 bases from V and 2 from J, leaving 15 bases between them. Per the germline V gene, CDR1 is SQVTM and CDR2 is ANQGSEA. The CDR3 extends over 15 amino acids.

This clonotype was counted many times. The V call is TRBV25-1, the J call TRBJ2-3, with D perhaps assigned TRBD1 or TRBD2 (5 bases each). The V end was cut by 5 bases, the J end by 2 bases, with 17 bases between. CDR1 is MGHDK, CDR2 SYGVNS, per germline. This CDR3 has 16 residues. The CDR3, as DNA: TGTGCCAGCAGTCACAGGTCTAGAGGGGCCACAGATACGCAGTATTTT. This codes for CASSHRSRGATDTQYF.

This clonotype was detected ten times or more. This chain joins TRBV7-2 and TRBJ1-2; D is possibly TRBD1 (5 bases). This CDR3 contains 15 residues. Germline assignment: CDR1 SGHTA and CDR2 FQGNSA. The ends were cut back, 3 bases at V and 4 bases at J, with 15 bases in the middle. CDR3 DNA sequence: TGTGCCAGCAGCTTTCCCCAGGGTTGGGTCTATGGCTACACCTTC. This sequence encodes CASSFPQGWVYGYTF.

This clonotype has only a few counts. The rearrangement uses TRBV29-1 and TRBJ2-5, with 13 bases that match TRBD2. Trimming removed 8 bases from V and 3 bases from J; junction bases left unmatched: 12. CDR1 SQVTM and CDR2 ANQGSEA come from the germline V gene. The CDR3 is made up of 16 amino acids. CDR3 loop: CSSRTSGRAGKETQYF. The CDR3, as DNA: TGCAGCAGCCGCACTAGCGGGAGGGCCGGTAAAGAGACCCAGTACTTC.

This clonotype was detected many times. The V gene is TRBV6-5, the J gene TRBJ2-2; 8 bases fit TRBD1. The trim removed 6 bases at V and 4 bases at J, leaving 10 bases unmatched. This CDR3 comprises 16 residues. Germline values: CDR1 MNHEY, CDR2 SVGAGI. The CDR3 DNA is TGTGCCAGCAGGACCCCCGGGACAGGTGCCACCGGGGAGCTGTTTTTT. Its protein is CASRTPGTGATGELFF.

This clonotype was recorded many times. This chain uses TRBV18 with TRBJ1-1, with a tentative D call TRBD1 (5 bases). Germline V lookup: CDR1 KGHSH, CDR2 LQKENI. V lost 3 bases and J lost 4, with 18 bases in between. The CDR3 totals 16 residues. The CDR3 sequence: CASSPQPSIGGTEAFF. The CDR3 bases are TGTGCCAGCTCACCCCAGCCATCAATCGGGGGCACTGAAGCTTTCTTT.

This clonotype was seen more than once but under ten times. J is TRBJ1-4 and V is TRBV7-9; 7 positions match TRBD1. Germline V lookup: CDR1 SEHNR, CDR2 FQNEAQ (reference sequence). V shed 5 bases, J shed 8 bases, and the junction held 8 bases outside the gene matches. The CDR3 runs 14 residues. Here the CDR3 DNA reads TGTGCCAGCAGCCCCGGGACAGCGGAGGAAAAACTGTTTTTT. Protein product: CASSPGTAEEKLFF.

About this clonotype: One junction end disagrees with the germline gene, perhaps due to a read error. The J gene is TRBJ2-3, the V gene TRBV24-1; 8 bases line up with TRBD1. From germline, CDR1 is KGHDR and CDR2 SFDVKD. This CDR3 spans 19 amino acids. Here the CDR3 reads CATNDFPGQGTFRADTQYF. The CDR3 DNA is TGTGCCACCAATGATTTTCCCGGACAGGGAACTTTCAGGGCAGATACGCAGTATTTT.

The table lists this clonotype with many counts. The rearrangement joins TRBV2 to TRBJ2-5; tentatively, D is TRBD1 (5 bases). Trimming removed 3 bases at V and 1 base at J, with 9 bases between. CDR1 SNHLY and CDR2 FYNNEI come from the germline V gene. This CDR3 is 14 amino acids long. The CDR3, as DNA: TGTGCCAGCAGTGAGGGCAGGGCCCAAGAGACCCAGTACTTC. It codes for CASSEGRAQETQYF. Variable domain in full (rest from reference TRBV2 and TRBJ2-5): EPEVTQTPSHQVTQMGQEVILRCVPISNHLYFYWYRQILGQKVEFLVSFYNNEISEKSEIFDDQFSVERPDGSNFTLKIRSTKLEDSAMYFCASSEGRAQETQYFGPGTRLLVL.

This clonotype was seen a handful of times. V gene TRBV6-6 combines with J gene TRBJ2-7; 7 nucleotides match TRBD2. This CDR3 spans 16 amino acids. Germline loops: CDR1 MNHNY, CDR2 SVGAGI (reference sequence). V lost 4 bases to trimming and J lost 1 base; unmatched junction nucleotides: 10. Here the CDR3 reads CASSSLEGSGSYEQYF. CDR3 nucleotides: TGTGCCAGCAGTTCCCTCGAGGGTAGCGGGTCCTACGAGCAGTACTTC.

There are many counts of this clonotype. The CDR3 reads CASSLVGTLYGYTF. The DNA of the CDR3 is TGTGCCAGCAGCTTAGTTGGGACACTCTATGGCTACACCTTC. The genes are TRBV7-9 and TRBJ1-2, with TRBD1 as a possible D gene (6 bases). This CDR3 spans 14 amino acids. Germline V gene sequence: CDR1 SEHNR, CDR2 FQNEAQ (reference sequence). V shed 1 base and J shed 4 bases, with 10 bases lying between them.

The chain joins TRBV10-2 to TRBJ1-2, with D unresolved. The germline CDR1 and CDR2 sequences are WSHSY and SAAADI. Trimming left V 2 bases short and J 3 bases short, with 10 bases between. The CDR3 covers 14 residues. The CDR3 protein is CASSEPAQDYGYTF. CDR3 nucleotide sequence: TGCGCCAGCAGTGAGCCCGCTCAGGACTATGGCTACACCTTC.